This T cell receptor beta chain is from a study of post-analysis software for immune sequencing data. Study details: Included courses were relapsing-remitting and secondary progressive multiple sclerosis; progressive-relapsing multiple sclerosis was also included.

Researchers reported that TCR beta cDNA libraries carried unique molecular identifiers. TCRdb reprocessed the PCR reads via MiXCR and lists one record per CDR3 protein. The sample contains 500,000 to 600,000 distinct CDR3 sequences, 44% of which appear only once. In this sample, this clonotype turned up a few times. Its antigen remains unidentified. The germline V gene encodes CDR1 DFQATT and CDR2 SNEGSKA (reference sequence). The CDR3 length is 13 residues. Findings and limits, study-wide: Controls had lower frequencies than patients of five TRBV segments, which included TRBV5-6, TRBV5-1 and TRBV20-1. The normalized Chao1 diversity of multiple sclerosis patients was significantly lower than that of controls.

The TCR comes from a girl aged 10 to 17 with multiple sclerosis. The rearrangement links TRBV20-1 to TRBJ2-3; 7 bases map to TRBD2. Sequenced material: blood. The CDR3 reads CRGSAGSTDTQYF. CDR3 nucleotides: TGCAGGGGATCAGCGGGGTCGACAGATACGCAGTATTTT.